This T cell receptor (beta chain) was found in a study of blood T cell repertoires in COVID-19. Study background: Samples representing acute and convalescent COVID-19 were sourced from the United States, Italy and Spain. PBMCs, B-cell-depleted T cells, or T cells provided the cDNA or gDNA that made up the material.

Original data processing: From reference gene primer amplification, estimates of nucleated cell counts were derived. The assay was immunoSEQ multiplex PCR, and TCRdb's table has in-frame clones only and misses some. That table is the source of V, J and clone size, and D and trimming were worked out from the DNA. The data hold about 120,000 clones, with approximately 87% observed a single time. The germline V gene encodes CDR1 SGDLS and CDR2 YYNGEE. This CDR3 is 17 amino acids long. The V end was cut by 0 bases, the J end by 0 bases, with 12 bases between. This chain uses TRBV9 with TRBJ1-4; D is unclear. The clonotype originates from a woman in her sixties or seventies with acute or convalescent COVID-19. The sample taken for sequencing was peripheral blood. This CDR3 reads CASSVGAILATNEKLFF. CDR3 DNA sequence: TGTGCCAGCAGCGTAGGGGCCATTCTTGCAACTAATGAAAAACTGTTTTTT. Based on the CDR3 plus reference TRBV9 and TRBJ1-4, the full variable domain is DSGVTQTPKHLITATGQRVTLRCSPRSGDLSVYWYQQSLDQGLQFLIQYYNGEERAKGNILERFSAQQFPDLHSELNLSSLELGDSALYFCASSVGAILATNEKLFFGSGTQLSVL.